These T cell receptor beta chains were read from a single sample in a study of CD8+ T cells in alopecia areata. Libraries were prepared by immunoSEQ multiplex PCR; TCRdb keeps only in-frame clonotypes and omits some of them. The sample has about 140,000 clones, 86% seen once; the top ten hold around 14%. The sequences come from CD8+ T cells sorted from blood, collected at week 4, from a patient treated with tofacitinib. These receptors all come from a human donor with alopecia areata. CDR3s leave out the opening cysteine and the closing phenylalanine or tryptophan. Fields, in order: V gene, J gene, CDR3 length, CDR3 protein.

TRBV4-1	TRBJ1-1	10	ASARGDTEAF
TRBV4-1	TRBJ2-2	14	ASSQGLAGGKGELF
TRBV29-1	TRBJ2-7	11	SVSTGEGYEQY
TRBV29-1	TRBJ1-1	12	SVLDTGEGTEAF
TRBV15	TRBJ2-1	13	ATSRRVGASYEQF
TRBV19	TRBJ2-3	15	ASSGSEIRTSGDTQY
TRBV19	TRBJ2-7	13	ASSIGAGGIDEQY
TRBV11-1	TRBJ2-7	12	ASSFGRGAHEQY
TRBV30	TRBJ2-7	9	AWSKGGEQY
TRBV5-1	TRBJ2-7	10	ASSPTDYEQY
TRBV29-1	TRBJ2-1	13	SVGPPSDSYNEQF
TRBV29-1	TRBJ2-1	11	SVEGAHYNEQF
TRBV10-3	TRBJ1-2	12	AISDYEGVYGYT
TRBV10-3	TRBJ2-1	16	AISDILGRAANTNEQF
TRBV27	TRBJ2-7	12	ASSFMTGDHEQY
TRBV27	TRBJ1-1	13	ASSLTGRGGTEAF
TRBV27	TRBJ1-1	10	ASSRRNTEAF
TRBV29-1	TRBJ1-2	12	SVHGTEALYGYT
TRBV9	TRBJ2-1	12	ASSPSEGNNEQF
TRBV27	TRBJ1-2	13	ASRPSDRGFNGYT
TRBV9	TRBJ2-7	12	ASSVGGGDLGQY
TRBV7-2	TRBJ2-3	12	ASSLDGQPYTQY
TRBV29-1	TRBJ2-1	13	SVVFLAGGMDEQF
TRBV29-1	TRBJ2-7	13	SVESEGQGISEQY
TRBV5-4	TRBJ2-7	13	ASSLAPDSTYEQY
TRBV27	TRBJ2-7	12	ASWAGTGFYEQY
TRBV30	TRBJ2-3	12	AWNFLRRTDTQY